Below are 10 T cell receptor beta chains sequenced from a single sample in a study of blood T cell repertoires in COVID-19. Measured with immunoSEQ multiplex PCR; TCRdb has only the in-frame clones, and not every one. This sample carries 150,000 to 200,000 clones, approximately 84% of them seen once, and the ten largest clones take under 3%. The material sequenced was peripheral blood. The receptors stem from a human donor with acute or convalescent COVID-19. The donor label of this sample is uncertain.

This clone was observed a few times. The V and J genes are TRBV28 and TRBJ1-2; 8 bases line up with TRBD1. The CDR3 extends over 22 amino acids. V trimming: 6 bases; J trimming: 2 bases; junction bases outside the gene matches: 29. Germline CDR1 and CDR2: MDHEN and SYDVKM. The CDR3 is CASSHTNLDQGAEGTVNYGYTF. The CDR3 DNA is TGTGCCAGCAGCCATACTAACCTTGATCAGGGGGCAGAGGGGACGGTAAACTATGGCTACACCTTC.

CDR3 loop: CASSPTGTETQYF. The CDR3 bases are TGTGCCAGCAGCCCGACAGGGACGGAGACCCAGTACTTC. The chain couples TRBV7-2 to TRBJ2-5; 7 nucleotides agree with TRBD1. CDR1 and CDR2 (germline): SGHTA, FQGNSA. This CDR3 is 13 amino acids long. Unmatched junction bases numbered 5, after V lost 5 bases and J lost 5 bases. The full variable domain, with the rest looked up from reference TRBV7-2 and TRBJ2-5, is GAGVSQSPSNKVTEKGKDVELRCDPISGHTALYWYRQSLGQGLEFLIYFQGNSAPDKSGLPSDRFSAERTGGSVSTLTIQRTQQEDSAVYLCASSPTGTETQYFGPGTRLLVL.

This chain links TRBV30 with TRBJ1-3; D uncertain. CDR3 length: 15 residues. With 4 bases removed from V and 0 bases from J, the gap between germline ends came to 13 bases. CDR1 is GTSNPN, CDR2 SVGIG, per germline (reference sequence). The CDR3 sequence: CAWKGEGYSGNTIYF. As DNA, the CDR3 is TGTGCCTGGAAGGGAGAAGGGTACTCTGGAAACACCATATATTTT.

This chain links TRBV18 with TRBJ2-3; no clear D gene. Germline V gene sequence: CDR1 KGHSH, CDR2 LQKENI. CDR3 length: 14 residues. V was clipped by 0 bases and J by 0 bases, with 4 bases between them. CDR3 bases: TGTGCCAGCTCACCACCGCGGAGCACAGATACGCAGTATTTT. Its protein product is CASSPPRSTDTQYF.

As DNA, the CDR3 is TGTGCCAGCAGCCCGTTTGCGGGGAGGACAGGGAGTGATACGCAGTATTTT. Translating it yields CASSPFAGRTGSDTQYF. The rearrangement links TRBV5-6 to TRBJ2-3, with 8 bases fitting TRBD1. This CDR3 region has 17 residues. Germline-derived CDR1 and CDR2 are SGHDT and YYEEEE. Unmatched junction bases numbered 16, after V lost 4 bases and J lost 6 bases. The full variable domain, rest sourced from reference TRBV5-6 and TRBJ2-3, is DAGVTQSPTHLIKTRGQQVTLRCSPKSGHDTVSWYQQALGQGPQFIFQYYEEEERQRGNFPDRFSGHQFPNYSSELNVNALLLGDSALYLCASSPFAGRTGSDTQYFGPGTRLTVL.

The V gene is TRBV6-5, the J gene TRBJ1-1, with D unclear. V lost 10 bases and J lost 3, with 9 bases in between. CDR3 length: 11 residues. CDR1 is MNHEY and CDR2 is SVGAGI in the germline V gene. The CDR3: CATRRDTEAFF. The CDR3 region has the DNA TGTGCCACCCGGAGGGACACTGAAGCTTTCTTT.

The CDR3 nucleotides read TGTGCCACCAGTGGGGCAGGGGGCTCCGATACGCAGTATTTT. This translates into CATSGAGGSDTQYF. The rearrangement joins TRBV24-1 to TRBJ2-3; 8 nucleotides match TRBD1. This CDR3 region has 14 residues. Germline V CDR1 and CDR2: KGHDR, SFDVKD. J gave up 6 bases and V 5 bases, and 6 bases lay outside the gene matches.

The chain couples TRBV19 to TRBJ1-6; 8 bases line up with TRBD1. The CDR3 runs to 13 residues. J lost 10 bases, V lost 6 bases, and 5 bases had no gene match. Germline CDR1 and CDR2: LNHDA and SQIVND (reference sequence). CDR3 protein: CASRQGGGSPLHF. The DNA of the CDR3 is TGTGCCAGTAGACAGGGGGGAGGATCACCCCTCCACTTT.

A few counts support this clone. This rearrangement joins TRBV19 to TRBJ2-2, with D perhaps matching TRBD1 (6 bases). Germline V CDR1 and CDR2: LNHDA, SQIVND (reference sequence). Deletions cut 7 bases from V and 0 bases from J, with 15 bases between. The CDR3 contains 16 residues. The CDR3 is CASISFRDTNTGELFF. CDR3 sequence (DNA): TGTGCCAGTATTTCCTTCCGGGACACGAACACCGGGGAGCTGTTTTTT.

This chain uses TRBV19 with TRBJ1-2; possible D gene TRBD1, 6 bases. The length of the CDR3 is 14 residues. Germline loops: CDR1 LNHDA, CDR2 SQIVND (reference sequence). The V and J ends lost 3 bases and 1 base respectively, with 9 bases between them. CDR3 nucleotides: TGTGCCAGTAGTATTGGACAGTTTAACTATGGCTACACCTTC. Protein product: CASSIGQFNYGYTF. The complete variable domain, with remaining parts taken from reference TRBV19 and TRBJ1-2, reads DGGITQSPKYLFRKEGQNVTLSCEQNLNHDAMYWYRQDPGQGLRLIYYSQIVNDFQKGDIAEGYSVSREKKESFPLTVTSAQKNPTAFYLCASSIGQFNYGYTFGSGTRLTVV.